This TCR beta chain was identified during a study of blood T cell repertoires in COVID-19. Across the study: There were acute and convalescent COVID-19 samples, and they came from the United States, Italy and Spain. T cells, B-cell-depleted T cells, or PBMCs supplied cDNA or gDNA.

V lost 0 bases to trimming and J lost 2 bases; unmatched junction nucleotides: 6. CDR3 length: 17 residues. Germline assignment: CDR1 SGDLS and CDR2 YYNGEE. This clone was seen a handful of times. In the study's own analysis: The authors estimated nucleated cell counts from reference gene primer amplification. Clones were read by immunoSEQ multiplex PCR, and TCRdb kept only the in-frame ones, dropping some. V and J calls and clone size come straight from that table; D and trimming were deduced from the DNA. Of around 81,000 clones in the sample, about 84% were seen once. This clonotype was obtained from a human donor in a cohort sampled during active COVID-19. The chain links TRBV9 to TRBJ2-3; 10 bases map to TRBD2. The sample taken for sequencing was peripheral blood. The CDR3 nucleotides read TGTGCCAGCAGCGTAGATCTAGCGGGGGCGTACACAGATACGCAGTATTTT. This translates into CASSVDLAGAYTDTQYF.